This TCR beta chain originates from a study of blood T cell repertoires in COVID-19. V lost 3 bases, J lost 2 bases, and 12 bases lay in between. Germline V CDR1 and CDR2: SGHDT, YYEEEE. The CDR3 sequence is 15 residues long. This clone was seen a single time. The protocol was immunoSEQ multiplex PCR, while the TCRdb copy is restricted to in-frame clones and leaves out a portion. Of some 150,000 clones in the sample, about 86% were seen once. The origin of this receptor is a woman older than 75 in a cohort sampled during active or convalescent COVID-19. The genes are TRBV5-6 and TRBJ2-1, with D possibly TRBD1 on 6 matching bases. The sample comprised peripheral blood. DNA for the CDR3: TGTGCCAGCAGCTCCCGACAGGTCCCCTACAATGAGCAGTTCTTC. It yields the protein CASSSRQVPYNEQFF. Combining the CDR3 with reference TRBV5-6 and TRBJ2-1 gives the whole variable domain DAGVTQSPTHLIKTRGQQVTLRCSPKSGHDTVSWYQQALGQGPQFIFQYYEEEERQRGNFPDRFSGHQFPNYSSELNVNALLLGDSALYLCASSSRQVPYNEQFFGPGTRLTVL.